What follows are 18 T cell receptor beta chains derived from one specimen sequenced in a study of T cell changes during pregnancy in multiple sclerosis. Repertoires were generated with immunoSEQ multiplex PCR, while TCRdb's copy carries only in-frame clones and drops some. The data show 60,000 to 95,000 clones, with 85% to 95% seen just once and more than 0.4% held by the top ten. This sample comprised CD4+ T cells from peripheral blood mononuclear cells, obtained before pregnancy. The receptors were gathered from a female donor with multiple sclerosis, enrolled in a pregnancy study.

The chain employs TRBV4-1 and TRBJ1-5, with 7 bases that match TRBD1. The V segment lost 0 bases and the J segment 7 bases; nucleotides outside the gene matches: 9. The CDR3 runs 16 residues. From germline, CDR1 is MGHRA and CDR2 YSYEKL. In DNA form, the CDR3 reads TGCGCCAGCAGCCAAGAAGGAGGACAGGCCCCCCAGCCCCAGCATTTT. This codes for CASSQEGGQAPQPQHF.

This chain joins TRBV27 and TRBJ2-7; 10 positions agree with TRBD1. V shed 5 bases and J 5 bases; nucleotides not matched to a gene: 9. CDR1 is MNHEY, CDR2 SMNVEV, per germline (reference sequence). The CDR3 has 15 residues. CDR3 protein: CASSPGTGVRNEQYF. CDR3 sequence (DNA): TGTGCCAGCAGTCCAGGGACAGGGGTAAGGAACGAGCAGTACTTC.

The J gene is TRBJ2-7, the V gene TRBV11-3; 8 bases agree with TRBD1. Unmatched junction bases numbered 4, after V lost 6 bases and J lost 9 bases. The CDR3 totals 11 residues. CDR1 and CDR2 from the germline V gene are SGHNT and YENEEA. This CDR3 is CASRGGQVQYF. DNA for the CDR3: TGTGCCAGCAGGGGGGGACAGGTGCAGTACTTC. The whole variable domain, remainder taken from reference TRBV11-3 and TRBJ2-7, is EAGVVQSPRYKIIEKKQPVAFWCNPISGHNTLYWYLQNLGQGPELLIRYENEEAVDDSQLPKDRFSAERLKGVDSTLKIQPAELGDSAVYLCASRGGQVQYFGPGTRLTVT.

The gene calls are TRBV7-2 and TRBJ1-2; the D gene is possibly TRBD1 (6 bases). The CDR3 length is 12 residues. Germline-derived CDR1 and CDR2 are SGHTA and FQGNSA. Trimming removed 5 bases from V and 9 bases from J, with 13 bases in between. The CDR3 DNA is TGTGCCAGCAGCCAACGGACAGTCAGCTACACCTTC. It is translated as CASSQRTVSYTF. The variable domain in full, with the rest retrieved from reference TRBV7-2 and TRBJ1-2, is GAGVSQSPSNKVTEKGKDVELRCDPISGHTALYWYRQSLGQGLEFLIYFQGNSAPDKSGLPSDRFSAERTGGSVSTLTIQRTQQEDSAVYLCASSQRTVSYTFGSGTRLTVV.

The rearrangement links TRBV18 to TRBJ2-7, with D perhaps TRBD1 (6 bases). Trimming took 5 bases from V and 3 from J, leaving 29 bases between them. Per germline, CDR1 KGHSH and CDR2 LQKENI. The CDR3 consists of 19 residues. CDR3: CASSNGHNRAVNPIYEQYF. DNA of the CDR3: TGTGCCAGCTCAAACGGGCACAACAGGGCCGTGAATCCTATCTACGAGCAGTACTTC.

The genes are TRBV10-1 and TRBJ2-7, with D maybe TRBD2 (5 bases). Germline lookup yields CDR1 WNHNN and CDR2 SYGVQD (reference sequence). There are 20 residues in the CDR3. The V gene lost 0 bases and the J gene lost 6 bases, with 30 bases spanning the gap. The CDR3 bases are TGCGCCAGCAGTGAGTCGACTCGGCGGGCAGAACATGAACGGTTCGCCGAGCAGTACTTC. Translating gives CASSESTRRAEHERFAEQYF.

V usage is TRBV18 and J usage is TRBJ1-6, with no clear D. In germline, CDR1 is KGHSH, CDR2 LQKENI. The ends were cut back, 1 base at V and 0 bases at J, with 10 bases in the middle. This CDR3 is 17 amino acids long. The CDR3 protein is CASSPLPASSYNSPLHF. As DNA, the CDR3 is TGTGCCAGCTCACCACTGCCTGCCAGCTCCTATAATTCACCCCTCCACTTT.

The gene calls are TRBV7-6 and TRBJ2-3, with 11 positions matching TRBD2. The V and J ends lost 1 base and 4 bases, in that order; junction bases with no gene match: 4. The germline V gene has CDR1 SGHVS and CDR2 FNYEAQ. The CDR3 contains 16 residues. CDR3 sequence (DNA): TGTGCCAGCAGCTTAGGTAGCGGGGGGGCCGCAGATACGCAGTATTTT. Translated: CASSLGSGGAADTQYF.

This rearrangement joins TRBV30 to TRBJ1-3; TRBD1 matches at 7 bases. Germline V lookup: CDR1 GTSNPN, CDR2 SVGIG (reference sequence). The CDR3 covers 12 residues. J gave up 4 bases and V 5 bases, and 2 bases lay outside the gene matches. CDR3 region: CAWGQAGNTIYF. The DNA for the CDR3 is TGTGCCTGGGGACAGGCGGGAAACACCATATATTTT.

This rearrangement joins TRBV18 to TRBJ1-5; no definite D call. V was pared by 3 bases and J by 2 bases, with 8 bases between. The length of the CDR3 is 14 residues. Germline CDR1 reads KGHSH; CDR2 reads LQKENI. The CDR3, as DNA: TGTGCCAGCTCACCCTACCGGGGCAATCAGCCCCAGCATTTT. It translates to CASSPYRGNQPQHF.

CDR3 in amino acids: CASSQGADRGGYEQYF. The CDR3 DNA reads as TGTGCCAGCTCACAGGGGGCGGATCGTGGTGGTTACGAGCAGTACTTC. This chain connects TRBV18 to TRBJ2-7; TRBD1 aligns across 7 bases. Trimming took 4 bases from V and 4 from J; bases not matched to a gene: 13. Per germline, CDR1 KGHSH and CDR2 LQKENI. This CDR3 region has 16 residues. Supplemented by reference TRBV18 and TRBJ2-7, the full variable domain reads NAGVMQNPRHLVRRRGQEARLRCSPMKGHSHVYWYRQLPEEGLKFMVYLQKENIIDESGMPKERFSAEFPKEGPSILRIQQVVRGDSAAYFCASSQGADRGGYEQYFGPGTRLTVT.

The chain combines TRBV2 with TRBJ1-2, with TRBD1 identical over 8 bases. J was trimmed by 5 bases and V by 5 bases; bases with no gene match: 4. CDR3 length: 13 amino acids. Germline V gene data show CDR1 as SNHLY and CDR2 as FYNNEI. CDR3 coding DNA: TGTGCCAGCAGTTGGGACAGGAGGTATGGCTACACCTTC. The encoded protein is CASSWDRRYGYTF.

J is TRBJ2-7 and V is TRBV5-1; 9 positions match TRBD2. The CDR3 contains 16 residues. CDR1 and CDR2 from the germline V gene are SGHRS and YFSETQ. J lost 3 bases, V lost 0 bases, and 7 bases had no gene match. CDR3 bases: TGCGCCAGCAGCTTGGGGGCGGGAGGGCCACTCTACGAGCAGTACTTC. Translation gives CASSLGAGGPLYEQYF.

The chain has TRBV10-2 and TRBJ1-1; no definite D call. Germline V gene data show CDR1 as WSHSY and CDR2 as SAAADI. Deletions cut 0 bases from V and 0 bases from J, with 17 bases between. This CDR3 contains 18 residues. The chain's CDR3 is CASSESTRAGGLNTEAFF. In nucleotides, the CDR3 is TGCGCCAGCAGTGAGTCGACTAGGGCAGGAGGACTGAACACTGAAGCTTTCTTT.

The rearrangement uses TRBV19 and TRBJ1-5; no firm D call. This CDR3 is built from 13 residues. Trimming took 5 bases from V and 7 from J, leaving 12 bases between them. Germline V gives CDR1 LNHDA, CDR2 SQIVND (reference sequence). The CDR3 loop is CASSYGGGQPQHF. CDR3 in DNA: TGTGCCAGTAGTTACGGTGGAGGACAGCCCCAGCATTTT.

The chain links TRBV7-9 to TRBJ1-2; 10 nucleotides line up with TRBD1. Germline CDR1 is SEHNR and CDR2 is FQNEAQ (reference sequence). With V trimmed by 5 bases and J by 1 base, 4 bases remained unmatched. The CDR3 is 15 amino acids. CDR3 DNA: TGTGCCAGCAGCCTCCGGGACAGGGGTAACTATGGCTACACCTTC. Encoded protein: CASSLRDRGNYGYTF. The complete variable domain, with remaining parts taken from reference TRBV7-9 and TRBJ1-2, reads DTGVSQNPRHKITKRGQNVTFRCDPISEHNRLYWYRQTLGQGPEFLTYFQNEAQLEKSRLLSDRFSAERPKGSFSTLEIQRTEQGDSAMYLCASSLRDRGNYGYTFGSGTRLTVV.

V gene TRBV11-2 combines with J gene TRBJ2-5, with 8 bases lining up with TRBD1. V lost 5 bases and J lost 2; bases outside the gene matches: 7. Germline CDR1 is SGHAT and CDR2 is FQNNGV. The CDR3 loop spans 15 amino acids. The CDR3 nucleotides are TGTGCCAGCAGCCCCCGGGACAGGAGGCAAGAGACCCAGTACTTC. It is translated as CASSPRDRRQETQYF.

The chain is built from TRBV13 and TRBJ1-1; 10 positions agree with TRBD1. This CDR3 region has 16 residues. V shed 5 bases, J shed 0 bases, and the junction held 6 bases outside the gene matches. From germline, CDR1 is PRHDT and CDR2 FYEKMQ (reference sequence). The CDR3 sequence is CASSNRDRGLNTEAFF. CDR3 coding DNA: TGTGCCAGCAGCAACCGGGACAGGGGCCTGAACACTGAAGCTTTCTTT.